A single sample gave rise to the 4 T cell receptor beta chains below, sequenced in a study of T-cell memory formation after mild COVID-19. Each CDR3 protein is one row after TCRdb ran MiXCR on the 5' RACE reads. The repertoire consists of 540,000 or so distinct CDR3 sequences, with roughly 22% occurring once and the leading ten covering 12%. The sample comprised PBMCs or a T cell subset sorted from them (not recorded which). Source of these receptors: an adult woman who had mild COVID-19 (a few samples of this study predate the infection). Cell type and time point are not known.

The rearrangement uses TRBV7-2 and TRBJ1-2, with a tentative D call TRBD1 (6 bases). The CDR3 is made up of 15 amino acids. Trimming shortened V by 5 bases and J by 8 bases, and 21 bases separated the two germline ends. In germline, CDR1 is SGHTA, CDR2 FQGNSA. The CDR3 loop reads CASSPGWGQGRGYTF. As DNA, the CDR3 is TGTGCCAGCAGCCCCGGGTGGGGGCAGGGTCGGGGCTACACCTTC.

The chain is built from TRBV18 and TRBJ1-6; D is undetermined. The CDR3 loop spans 14 amino acids. Deletions cut 3 bases from V and 7 bases from J, with 10 bases between. The germline V gene has CDR1 KGHSH and CDR2 LQKENI. CDR3 sequence (DNA): TGTGCCAGCTCACCCAAGCCGCAAAATTCACCCCTCCACTTT. This gives the protein CASSPKPQNSPLHF.

This clonotype was found a few times. This chain uses TRBV19 with TRBJ2-7; no definite D call. Trimming shortened V by 1 base and J by 0 bases, and 10 bases separated the two germline ends. The CDR3 sequence is 15 residues long. The V gene's germline CDR1 is LNHDA and CDR2 SQIVND (reference sequence). CDR3 nucleotides: TGTGCCAGTAGTATAGGGCCAGTGCTCTCCTACGAGCAGTACTTC. This sequence encodes CASSIGPVLSYEQYF.

V is TRBV4-3 and J is TRBJ2-1, with 8 bases lining up with TRBD2. Looked up from germline, CDR1 is LGHNA and CDR2 is YSLEER. V was pared by 0 bases and J by 3 bases, with 4 bases of the junction left unmatched. CDR3 length: 16 residues. The CDR3 coding sequence is TGCGCCAGCAGCCAAGACAGTAGCGGGGTCTACAATGAGCAGTTCTTC. Translating it yields CASSQDSSGVYNEQFF.